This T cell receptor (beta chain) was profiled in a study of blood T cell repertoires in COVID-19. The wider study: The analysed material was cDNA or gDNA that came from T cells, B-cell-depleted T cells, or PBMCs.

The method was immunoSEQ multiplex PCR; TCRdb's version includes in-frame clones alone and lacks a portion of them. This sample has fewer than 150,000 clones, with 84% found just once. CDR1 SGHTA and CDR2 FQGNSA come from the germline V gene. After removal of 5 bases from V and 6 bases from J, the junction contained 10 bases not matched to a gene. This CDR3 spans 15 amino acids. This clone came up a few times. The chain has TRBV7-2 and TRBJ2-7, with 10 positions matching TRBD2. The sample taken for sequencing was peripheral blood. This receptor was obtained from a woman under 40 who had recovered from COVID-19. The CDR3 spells CASSLGRAGGSEQYF. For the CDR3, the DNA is TGTGCCAGCAGCCTAGGACGAGCGGGAGGGTCCGAGCAGTACTTC. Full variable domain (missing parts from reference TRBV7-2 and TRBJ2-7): GAGVSQSPSNKVTEKGKDVELRCDPISGHTALYWYRQSLGQGLEFLIYFQGNSAPDKSGLPSDRFSAERTGGSVSTLTIQRTQQEDSAVYLCASSLGRAGGSEQYFGPGTRLTVT.